These 28 T cell receptor beta chains came from one sample sequenced in a study of cytomegalovirus exposure and HLA in healthy donors. Use of 60 Vbeta and 13 Jbeta primers characterized the PCR. Clones were sequenced by immunoSEQ multiplex PCR, and TCRdb holds only the in-frame ones, with some missing. Of about 110,000 clones in the sample, 81% were seen once. Sequenced material: PBMCs. These receptors all come from a woman in her 30s in good health and CMV-seronegative.

V and J are TRBV19 and TRBJ2-7, with 8 nucleotides matching TRBD1. Germline CDR1 and CDR2: LNHDA and SQIVND (reference sequence). This CDR3 contains 17 residues. After removal of 5 bases from V and 3 bases from J, the junction contained 15 bases not matched to a gene. The chain's CDR3 is CASSERTGTVRGYEQYF. CDR3 sequence (DNA): TGTGCCAGTAGTGAACGGACAGGGACCGTAAGGGGCTACGAGCAGTACTTC.

The J gene is TRBJ2-1, the V gene TRBV28, with 9 bases matching TRBD2. Germline V CDR1 and CDR2: MDHEN, SYDVKM. Trimming removed 7 bases from V and 9 bases from J; junction bases left unmatched: 4. The CDR3 sequence is 12 residues long. Written as DNA, the CDR3 is TGTGCCAGCACTAGCGGGAACTCTGAGCAGTTCTTC. It is translated as CASTSGNSEQFF.

The genes are TRBV5-4 and TRBJ1-1, with D perhaps matching TRBD1 (6 bases). V lost 6 bases and J 2 bases, leaving 17 bases between the germline ends. The CDR3 extends over 15 amino acids. CDR1 is SGHNT and CDR2 is YYREEE in the germline V gene (reference sequence). CDR3 sequence reads: CASTRAGAVNTEAFF. DNA of the CDR3: TGTGCCAGCACTCGGGCGGGGGCTGTTAACACTGAAGCTTTCTTT. Drawing the rest from reference TRBV5-4 and TRBJ1-1, the complete variable domain is ETGVTQSPTHLIKTRGQQVTLRCSSQSGHNTVSWYQQALGQGPQFIFQYYREEENGRGNFPPRFSGLQFPNYSSELNVNALELDDSALYLCASTRAGAVNTEAFFGQGTRLTVV.

The V gene is TRBV4-3, the J gene TRBJ1-2, with 9 bases lining up with TRBD1. The J segment lost 8 bases and the V segment lost 1 base, leaving 11 bases of the junction unmatched. Germline-derived CDR1 and CDR2 are LGHNA and YSLEER. The CDR3 length is 16 residues. The CDR3 DNA reads TGCGCCAGCAGCCAAGGGACAGGGGAACAAGAACGAGGCTACACCTTC. Amino acid sequence: CASSQGTGEQERGYTF.

In this sample, this clone turned up a few times. The chain recombines TRBV18 with TRBJ2-5, with a possible D match to TRBD1 (6 bases). CDR1 KGHSH and CDR2 LQKENI come from the germline V gene. This CDR3 spans 14 amino acids. Trimming stripped 2 bases from V and 4 bases from J, with 11 bases between. The CDR3 bases are TGTGCCAGCTCACCAGCAGGGGAAGGAGAGACCCAGTACTTC. Translating it yields CASSPAGEGETQYF.

The rearrangement uses TRBV10-1 and TRBJ2-4; TRBD1 agrees at 7 bases. CDR1 is WNHNN, CDR2 SYGVQD, per germline (reference sequence). The CDR3 runs to 17 residues. With V trimmed by 6 bases and J by 0 bases, 11 bases remained unmatched. The CDR3 nucleotides are TGCGCCAGCAGGGTGAAGGGGGCGCTTCTAGCCAAAAACATTCAGTACTTC. It is translated as CASRVKGALLAKNIQYF.

The chain employs TRBV6-5 and TRBJ2-7, with 11 nucleotides matching TRBD2. There are 15 residues in the CDR3. Germline V CDR1 and CDR2: MNHEY, SVGAGI. V trimming: 6 bases; J trimming: 4 bases; junction bases outside the gene matches: 8. DNA of the CDR3: TGTGCCAGCAGCCGACTAGCGGGAAAAAATTACGAGCAGTACTTC. It specifies CASSRLAGKNYEQYF.

The CDR3 loop is CASRGGWYQETQYF. The CDR3 bases are TGTGCCAGCAGGGGGGGGTGGTACCAAGAGACCCAGTACTTC. The gene calls are TRBV6-1 and TRBJ2-5; 7 nucleotides agree with TRBD2. After removal of 6 bases from V and 0 bases from J, the junction contained 4 bases not matched to a gene. Germline V gene lookup returns CDR1 MNHNS and CDR2 SASEGT. The CDR3 sequence is 14 residues long.

In regard to this clone: The junction and the germline gene differ at one end; a read error may be behind it. CDR3 DNA: TGTGCTAGCAGCTGGAGGACAGACCAAGAGACCCAGTACTTC. This encodes CASSWRTDQETQYF. The chain has TRBV7-7 and TRBJ2-5; a possible D gene is TRBD1 (6 bases). The CDR3 length is 14 residues. Germline loops: CDR1 SSHAT, CDR2 FNYEAQ (reference sequence).

The rearrangement uses TRBV9 and TRBJ1-4; D uncertain. The CDR3 runs to 14 residues. Germline CDR1 SGDLS, CDR2 YYNGEE. V lost 0 bases and J lost 8, with 11 bases in between. CDR3 DNA sequence: TGTGCCAGCAGCGTAGGGCGAGGGAAGGAAAAACTGTTTTTT. The encoded protein is CASSVGRGKEKLFF.

CDR3 in amino acids: CAWSFLAGGPKYNEQFF. The CDR3 bases are TGTGCCTGGAGTTTTCTAGCGGGAGGCCCGAAATACAATGAGCAGTTCTTC. This chain uses TRBV30 with TRBJ2-1; 11 nucleotides agree with TRBD2. The CDR3 has 17 amino acids. The V and J ends lost 2 bases and 4 bases, in that order; junction bases with no gene match: 10. In germline, CDR1 is GTSNPN, CDR2 SVGIG (reference sequence).

The chain links TRBV5-8 to TRBJ2-1; TRBD2 agrees at 7 bases. In germline, CDR1 is SGHTS, CDR2 YDEGEE. V shed 4 bases and J 9 bases; nucleotides not matched to a gene: 13. This CDR3 comprises 15 residues. CDR3 loop: CASSPLTAGISEQFF. In DNA form, the CDR3 reads TGTGCCAGCAGCCCCTTGACAGCGGGGATTTCTGAGCAGTTCTTC.

The rearrangement joins TRBV6-6 to TRBJ1-2; no definite D call. V lost 5 bases, J lost 1 base, and 17 bases lay in between. The CDR3 contains 16 residues. Germline V gene sequence: CDR1 MNHNY, CDR2 SVGAGI (reference sequence). CDR3 coding DNA: TGTGCCAGCAGTCCCGGTGGCGGCCGAGGTAACTATGGCTACACCTTC. It yields the protein CASSPGGGRGNYGYTF.

V gene TRBV19 combines with J gene TRBJ1-5; D might be TRBD1 (6 bases). The germline V and J ends were trimmed by 5 bases and 8 bases, with 10 bases remaining between them. CDR1 and CDR2 (germline): LNHDA, SQIVND (reference sequence). This CDR3 has 12 residues. CDR3 coding DNA: TGTGCCAGTAGTGCGGGGGCAAAGCCCCAGCATTTT. Amino acids: CASSAGAKPQHF. Complete variable domain (other parts from reference TRBV19 and TRBJ1-5): DGGITQSPKYLFRKEGQNVTLSCEQNLNHDAMYWYRQDPGQGLRLIYYSQIVNDFQKGDIAEGYSVSREKKESFPLTVTSAQKNPTAFYLCASSAGAKPQHFGDGTRLSIL.

The chain employs TRBV9 and TRBJ2-7; maybe TRBD1 (5 bases). Germline lookup yields CDR1 SGDLS and CDR2 YYNGEE. V lost 0 bases to trimming and J lost 2 bases, with 15 bases between them. This CDR3 comprises 16 residues. The CDR3 protein is CASSVAGHGPAYEQYF. DNA for the CDR3: TGTGCCAGCAGCGTAGCCGGACACGGTCCCGCCTACGAGCAGTACTTC. The whole variable domain, filled in from reference TRBV9 and TRBJ2-7, reads DSGVTQTPKHLITATGQRVTLRCSPRSGDLSVYWYQQSLDQGLQFLIQYYNGEERAKGNILERFSAQQFPDLHSELNLSSLELGDSALYFCASSVAGHGPAYEQYFGPGTRLTVT.

This chain joins TRBV5-4 and TRBJ2-3; D uncertain. The CDR3 sequence is 12 residues long. Germline loops: CDR1 SGHNT, CDR2 YYREEE (reference sequence). Trimming removed 5 bases from V and 4 bases from J, with 8 bases in between. The CDR3 region is CASSLLPDTQYF. CDR3 DNA: TGTGCCAGCAGTCTCCTACCAGATACGCAGTATTTT.

The chain uses TRBV30 and TRBJ2-7; TRBD1 is a possible D gene (7 bases). Germline lookup yields CDR1 GTSNPN and CDR2 SVGIG (reference sequence). This CDR3 contains 12 residues. The V gene lost 6 bases and the J gene lost 2 bases, with 11 bases spanning the gap. Here the CDR3 DNA reads TGTGCCTGTGGAGGGGGCACCTACGAGCAGTACTTC. It yields the protein CACGGGTYEQYF.

Comments on this clone: An end of the junction does not agree with germline; a read error may underlie this. The rearrangement links TRBV7-9 to TRBJ1-5, with D perhaps TRBD1 (5 bases). The CDR3 totals 14 residues. Germline CDR1 reads SEHNR; CDR2 reads FQNEAQ (reference sequence). CDR3 protein: CSSSQTDSNQPQHF. The CDR3 DNA reads TGTTCCAGCAGCCAGACAGATAGCAATCAGCCCCAGCATTTT.

V is TRBV11-2 and J is TRBJ2-7, with a possible D match to TRBD1 (7 bases). CDR1 is SGHAT and CDR2 is FQNNGV in the germline V gene. V lost 4 bases and J lost 7, with 20 bases in between. This CDR3 spans 15 amino acids. The CDR3 sequence: CASSSNRGPRGEQYF. As DNA, the CDR3 is TGTGCCAGCAGCTCGAACAGGGGCCCTCGGGGGGAGCAGTACTTC.

The chain joins TRBV28 to TRBJ2-2; the match to TRBD1 covers 8 bases. Trimming cost V 6 bases and J 3 bases; bases outside gene matches: 6. Germline V gene lookup returns CDR1 MDHEN and CDR2 SYDVKM. The CDR3 covers 15 residues. The CDR3 nucleotides read TGTGCCAGCAGGGGGCACAGGGGGGACACCGGGGAGCTGTTTTTT. Protein product: CASRGHRGDTGELFF.

The chain uses TRBV12-5 and TRBJ2-1; 14 nucleotides match TRBD2. This CDR3 has 19 residues. The V gene end was trimmed by 0 bases and the J gene end by 5 bases; junction bases not matched to a gene: 9. Germline values: CDR1 LGHNT, CDR2 FRNRAP. The DNA of the CDR3 is TGTGCTAGTGGTTTGGTAAGACTAGCGGGAGGGGCCGGGCACAATGAGCAGTTCTTC. Protein sequence: CASGLVRLAGGAGHNEQFF.

In nucleotides, the CDR3 is TGTGCCAGCAGTGACTATCTGGCGGGAGCCTCCTACGAGCAGTACTTC. As protein: CASSDYLAGASYEQYF. The V call is TRBV6-4, the J call TRBJ2-7; 7 bases map to TRBD2. The CDR3 sequence is 16 residues long. J gave up 0 bases and V 1 base, and 6 bases lay outside the gene matches. Germline lookup yields CDR1 MRHNA and CDR2 SNTAGT.

This chain joins TRBV7-2 and TRBJ1-3; 8 nucleotides match TRBD1. The V gene's germline CDR1 is SGHTA and CDR2 FQGNSA. Trimming took 5 bases from V and 3 from J; bases not matched to a gene: 15. CDR3 length: 18 residues. In DNA, the CDR3 is TGTGCCAGCAGCCCCCCCAGACCCCCAGGGGGCGGTGGAAACACCATATATTTT. Translation: CASSPPRPPGGGGNTIYF.

The gene calls are TRBV19 and TRBJ2-3; D not certain. CDR3 length equals 10 residues. V lost 8 bases, J lost 5 bases, and 5 bases lay in between. Germline CDR1 and CDR2: LNHDA and SQIVND (reference sequence). The CDR3 coding sequence is TGTGCCAGTTCAGGAGATACGCAGTATTTT. Its protein product is CASSGDTQYF.

V is TRBV5-1 and J is TRBJ1-2; unclear D gene. V was shortened by 1 base and J by 7 bases, with 11 bases between the two germline ends. The germline CDR1 and CDR2 sequences are SGHRS and YFSETQ. The CDR3 loop spans 13 amino acids. The CDR3 loop reads CASSLSGLSGYTF. The DNA of the CDR3 is TGCGCCAGCAGCTTGTCGGGGTTATCTGGCTACACCTTC.

This clone was found a few times. This sequence joins TRBV7-3 and TRBJ2-3, with 9 bases aligning to TRBD2. Germline CDR1 is SGHTA and CDR2 is FQGTGA. The CDR3 sequence is 20 residues long. Losses at the gene ends were 5 bases for V and 2 bases for J; bases not matched to a gene: 20. As DNA, the CDR3 is TGTGCCAGCAGCCTACTCGGGTTAAATAGCGGGAGAGTCCCCACAGATACGCAGTATTTT. It codes for CASSLLGLNSGRVPTDTQYF.

J is TRBJ2-1 and V is TRBV14; D unclear. CDR1 and CDR2 (germline): SGHDN, FVKESK. Trimming pared 1 base from V and 0 bases from J, leaving 7 bases between. CDR3 length equals 15 residues. The CDR3 DNA reads as TGTGCCAGCAGCCAAGTTAGGAGCTCCTACAATGAGCAGTTCTTC. Amino acid sequence: CASSQVRSSYNEQFF.

The chain recombines TRBV6-1 with TRBJ2-5, with D perhaps TRBD1 (6 bases). The CDR3 runs 15 residues. V gave up 8 bases and J gave up 6 bases, with 22 bases separating them. The V gene's germline CDR1 is MNHNS and CDR2 SASEGT. The CDR3 here is CASGTGTSLAKTQYF. CDR3 DNA sequence: TGTGCCAGCGGGACCGGGACATCCCTCGCGAAGACCCAGTACTTC.